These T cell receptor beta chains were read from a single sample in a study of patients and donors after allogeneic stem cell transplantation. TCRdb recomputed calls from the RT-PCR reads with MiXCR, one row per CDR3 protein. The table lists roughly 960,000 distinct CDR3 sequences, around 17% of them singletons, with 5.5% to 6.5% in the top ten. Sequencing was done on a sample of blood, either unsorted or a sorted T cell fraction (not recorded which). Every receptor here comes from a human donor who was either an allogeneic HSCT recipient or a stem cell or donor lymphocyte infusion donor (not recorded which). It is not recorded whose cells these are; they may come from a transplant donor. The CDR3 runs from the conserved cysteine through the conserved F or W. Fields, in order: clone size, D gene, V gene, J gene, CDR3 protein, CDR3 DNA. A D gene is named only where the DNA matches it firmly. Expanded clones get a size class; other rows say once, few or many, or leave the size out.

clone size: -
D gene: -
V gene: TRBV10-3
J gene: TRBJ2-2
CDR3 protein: CAISESKNTGELFF
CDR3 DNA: TGTGCCATCAGTGAGTCGAAGAACACCGGGGAGCTGTTTTTT

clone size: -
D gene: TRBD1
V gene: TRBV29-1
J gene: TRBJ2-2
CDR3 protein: CSGRTGYTGELFF
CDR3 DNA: TGCAGCGGGCGGACAGGGTACACCGGGGAGCTGTTTTTT

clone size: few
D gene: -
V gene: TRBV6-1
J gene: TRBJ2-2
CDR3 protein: CASRFLRDTGELFF
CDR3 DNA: TGTGCCAGCCGATTCTTGCGGGACACCGGGGAGCTGTTTTTT

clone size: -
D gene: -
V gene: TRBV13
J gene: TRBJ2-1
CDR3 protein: CASSLGLSNHNEQFF
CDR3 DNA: TGTGCCAGCAGCTTAGGCCTTAGCAACCACAATGAGCAGTTCTTC

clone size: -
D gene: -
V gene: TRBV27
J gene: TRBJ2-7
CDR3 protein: CASSLSRLYEQYF
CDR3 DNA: TGTGCCAGCAGTTTATCCCGTCTCTACGAGCAGTACTTC

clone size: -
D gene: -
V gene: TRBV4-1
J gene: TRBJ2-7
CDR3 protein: CASSQGTGLGEQYF
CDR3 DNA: TGCGCCAGCAGCCAAGGAACCGGTCTGGGGGAGCAGTACTTC

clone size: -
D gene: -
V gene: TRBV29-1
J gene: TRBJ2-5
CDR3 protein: CSVGGVKQETQYF
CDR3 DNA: TGCAGCGTCGGCGGGGTTAAACAAGAGACCCAGTACTTC

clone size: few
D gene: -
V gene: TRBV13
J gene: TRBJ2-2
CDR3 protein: CASSTRLGLAKNTGELFF
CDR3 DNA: TGTGCCAGCAGCACTAGGTTAGGGCTAGCGAAGAACACCGGGGAGCTGTTTTTT

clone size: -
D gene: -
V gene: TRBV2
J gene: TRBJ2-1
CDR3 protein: CASSPPPVIEQFF
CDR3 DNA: TGTGCCAGCAGTCCCCCACCAGTGATTGAGCAGTTCTTC

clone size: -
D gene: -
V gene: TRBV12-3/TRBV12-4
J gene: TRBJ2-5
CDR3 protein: CASSPNRVPGETQYF
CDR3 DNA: TGTGCCAGCAGTCCGAACAGGGTCCCCGGGGAGACCCAGTACTTC

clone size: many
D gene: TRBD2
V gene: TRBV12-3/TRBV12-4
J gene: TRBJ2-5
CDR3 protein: CASSRGLAGGWETQYF
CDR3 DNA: TGTGCCAGCAGTCGCGGACTAGCGGGAGGTTGGGAGACCCAGTACTTC

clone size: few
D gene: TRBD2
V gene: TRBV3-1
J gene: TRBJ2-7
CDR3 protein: CASSRGLDYYEQYF
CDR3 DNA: TGTGCCAGCAGCCGTGGACTAGATTACTACGAGCAGTACTTC

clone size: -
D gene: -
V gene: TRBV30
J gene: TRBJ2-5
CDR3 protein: CAWIFSEETQYF
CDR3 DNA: TGTGCCTGGATCTTCAGCGAGGAGACCCAGTACTTC

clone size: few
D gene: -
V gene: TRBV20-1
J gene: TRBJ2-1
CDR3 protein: CSARDPRGPIYNEQFF
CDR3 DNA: TGCAGTGCTAGAGATCCACGGGGACCAATTTACAATGAGCAGTTCTTC

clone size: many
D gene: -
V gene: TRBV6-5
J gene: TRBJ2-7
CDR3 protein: CASSYLGAHEQYF
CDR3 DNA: TGTGCCAGCAGTTATCTGGGGGCCCACGAGCAGTACTTC

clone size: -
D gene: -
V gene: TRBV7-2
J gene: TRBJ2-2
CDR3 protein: CASSLVRLANTGELFF
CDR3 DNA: TGTGCCAGCAGCTTAGTCCGACTTGCGAACACCGGGGAGCTGTTTTTT

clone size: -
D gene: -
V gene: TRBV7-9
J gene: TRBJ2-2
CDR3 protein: CASSFPQNTGELFF
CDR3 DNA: TGTGCCAGCAGCTTCCCTCAGAACACCGGGGAGCTGTTTTTT

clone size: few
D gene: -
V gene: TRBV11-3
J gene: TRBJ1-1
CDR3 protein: CASSFEGGRRTEAFF
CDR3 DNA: TGTGCCAGCAGCTTTGAGGGCGGGAGGCGTACTGAAGCTTTCTTT